Listed here are 27 T cell receptor beta chains from one sample, sequenced in a study of PD-L1 blockade in urothelial cancer. Time point of the sample: pretreatment peripheral blood. Using immunoSEQ multiplex PCR, the repertoire was profiled, and TCRdb retains in-frame clones only, with some absent. This sample carries approximately 67,000 clones, about 86% of them seen once, and the ten largest clones take about 15%. The specimen comprised PBMCs, sampled around atezolizumab (anti-PD-L1) treatment. These TCRs come from a man between 60 and 75 years old with urothelial cancer.

The CDR3 spells CASSLNSGQGYTF. The DNA for the CDR3 is TGTGCCAGCAGCTTGAATTCGGGACAGGGTTACACCTTC. The chain uses TRBV5-4 and TRBJ1-2; 9 bases are a match to TRBD1. Germline CDR1 and CDR2: SGHNT and YYREEE (reference sequence). Trimming removed 1 base from V and 11 bases from J; junction bases left unmatched: 6. This CDR3 region has 13 residues.

The rearrangement joins TRBV19 to TRBJ2-1; a possible D gene is TRBD1 (8 bases). This CDR3 is 15 amino acids long. Looked up from germline, CDR1 is LNHDA and CDR2 is SQIVND (reference sequence). V was pared by 2 bases and J by 4 bases, with 12 bases between. DNA of the CDR3: TGTGCCAGTAGTATAAACAGGGGGGGGTACAATGAGCAGTTCTTC. Its protein is CASSINRGGYNEQFF.

CDR3 sequence: CASSFTGVVGYTF. For the CDR3, the DNA is TGTGCCAGCAGCTTTACAGGGGTCGTAGGCTACACCTTC. The chain couples TRBV5-4 to TRBJ1-2, with 7 bases aligning to TRBD1. Trimming removed 2 bases from V and 8 bases from J; junction bases left unmatched: 6. The germline V gene has CDR1 SGHNT and CDR2 YYREEE (reference sequence). The CDR3 is made up of 13 amino acids.

This chain joins TRBV5-1 and TRBJ2-7; D may be TRBD2 (7 bases). CDR3 length equals 15 residues. Germline CDR1 is SGHRS and CDR2 is YFSETQ. Trimming cost V 2 bases and J 7 bases, with 19 bases left between them. Here the CDR3 DNA reads TGCGCCAGCAGCTTAATACAGGGAGGGACGGGGGAGCAGTACTTC. Its translation: CASSLIQGGTGEQYF.

J is TRBJ2-3 and V is TRBV7-6, with 9 bases that match TRBD1. V dropped 4 bases and J dropped 0; count of bases not matched to a gene: 2. Germline V gene sequence: CDR1 SGHVS, CDR2 FNYEAQ. This CDR3 contains 15 residues. The CDR3 loop is CASSSGQGSTDTQYF. The CDR3 nucleotides are TGTGCCAGCAGCTCGGGACAGGGTAGCACAGATACGCAGTATTTT.

V and J are TRBV20-1 and TRBJ2-5; 7 bases are a match to TRBD1. Germline V gene lookup returns CDR1 DFQATT and CDR2 SNEGSKA (reference sequence). CDR3 length: 11 amino acids. V shed 3 bases, J shed 12 bases, and the junction held 7 bases outside the gene matches. CDR3 amino acids: CSASLRDSEYF. Here the CDR3 DNA reads TGCAGTGCTAGCCTCCGGGACAGCGAGTACTTC.

The chain joins TRBV2 to TRBJ1-2; 11 bases align to TRBD1. CDR1 is SNHLY and CDR2 is FYNNEI in the germline V gene. The length of the CDR3 is 19 residues. V lost 6 bases and J lost 0; bases outside the gene matches: 15. CDR3 residues: CASRPGRGQGAPTNYGYTF. The CDR3 DNA reads TGTGCCAGCAGGCCAGGCCGCGGACAGGGGGCGCCGACTAACTATGGCTACACCTTC.

This clone was recorded only once. The chain uses TRBV6-1 and TRBJ1-2, with D tentatively TRBD1 (5 bases). CDR1 MNHNS and CDR2 SASEGT come from the germline V gene. This CDR3 contains 14 residues. V was shortened by 1 base and J by 5 bases, with 11 bases between the two germline ends. CDR3 sequence reads: CASSEGAGPYGYTF. CDR3 DNA: TGTGCCAGCAGTGAAGGGGCAGGGCCGTATGGCTACACCTTC.

As to this clone: Other DNA sequences in this specimen translate into the identical CDR3. J is TRBJ1-5 and V is TRBV5-1; D is unclear. V lost 5 bases and J 7 bases, leaving 19 bases between the germline ends. Per the germline V gene, CDR1 is SGHRS and CDR2 is YFSETQ. The CDR3 has 15 amino acids. The CDR3: CASRESGAPDQPQHF. The CDR3 DNA sequence: TGCGCCAGCAGGGAATCAGGCGCCCCCGACCAGCCCCAGCATTTT.

The chain recombines TRBV5-5 with TRBJ2-2; 7 bases fit TRBD1. Germline-derived CDR1 and CDR2 are SGHKS and YYEKEE (reference sequence). After removal of 4 bases from V and 7 bases from J, the junction contained 10 bases not matched to a gene. CDR3 length: 15 residues. The CDR3 spells CASSRSTGKSGELFF. Written as DNA, the CDR3 is TGTGCCAGCAGCAGGTCGACAGGGAAAAGCGGGGAGCTGTTTTTT.

This rearrangement joins TRBV5-1 to TRBJ2-7, with D perhaps TRBD1 (6 bases). CDR1 SGHRS and CDR2 YFSETQ come from the germline V gene. This CDR3 spans 16 amino acids. V was cut by 2 bases and J by 0 bases, with 15 bases left in between. For the CDR3, the DNA is TGCGCCAGCAGCTTTGGGACAAAGCCCCGCTCCTACGAGCAGTACTTC. This translates into CASSFGTKPRSYEQYF.

This clone was counted between two and nine times. CDR3 residues: CASSRGRGNQPQHF. As DNA, the CDR3 is TGTGCCAGCAGCCGAGGTAGAGGCAATCAGCCCCAGCATTTT. This sequence joins TRBV7-2 and TRBJ1-5; D remains unclear. V lost 5 bases and J lost 2, with 10 bases in between. CDR3 size: 14 residues. CDR1 SGHTA and CDR2 FQGNSA come from the germline V gene.

J is TRBJ1-6 and V is TRBV5-6, with a possible D match to TRBD1 (5 bases). V lost 4 bases and J lost 0, with 14 bases in between. The V gene's germline CDR1 is SGHDT and CDR2 YYEEEE. The CDR3 loop spans 17 amino acids. The CDR3, as DNA: TGTGCCAGCAGCCGGCGGGGCGGGAGCTCCTATAATTCACCCCTCCACTTT. Translating it yields CASSRRGGSSYNSPLHF. Looking up the rest from reference TRBV5-6 and TRBJ1-6 gives the full variable domain: DAGVTQSPTHLIKTRGQQVTLRCSPKSGHDTVSWYQQALGQGPQFIFQYYEEEERQRGNFPDRFSGHQFPNYSSELNVNALLLGDSALYLCASSRRGGSSYNSPLHFGNGTRLTVT.

This rearrangement joins TRBV7-9 to TRBJ1-1, with D possibly matching TRBD1 (5 bases). Looked up from germline, CDR1 is SEHNR and CDR2 is FQNEAQ (reference sequence). The CDR3 is 15 amino acids. Deletions cut 1 base from V and 6 bases from J, with 15 bases between. The CDR3 DNA sequence: TGTGCCAGCAGCTTAGGCGGCAGGGCAGGCGCTGAAGCTTTCTTT. This translates into CASSLGGRAGAEAFF.

This chain connects TRBV10-3 to TRBJ2-5; possibly TRBD1 for D (5 bases). The germline CDR1 and CDR2 sequences are ENHRY and SYGVKD. The CDR3 runs to 13 residues. Trimming pared 5 bases from V and 0 bases from J, leaving 7 bases between. As DNA, the CDR3 is TGTGCCATCAGTACCAGGGACCAAGAGACCCAGTACTTC. As protein: CAISTRDQETQYF.

This rearrangement joins TRBV30 to TRBJ2-1; D perhaps matches TRBD2 (5 bases). CDR1 is GTSNPN and CDR2 is SVGIG in the germline V gene (reference sequence). This CDR3 is 14 amino acids long. V was shortened by 4 bases and J by 7 bases, with 17 bases between the two germline ends. This chain's CDR3 is CAWKQSMSGNEQFF. CDR3 coding DNA: TGTGCCTGGAAACAGAGCATGTCGGGGAATGAGCAGTTCTTC. The whole variable domain, filled in from reference TRBV30 and TRBJ2-1, reads SQTIHQWPATLVQPVGSPLSLECTVEGTSNPNLYWYRQAAGRGLQLLFYSVGIGQISSEVPQNLSASRPQDRQFILSSKKLLLSDSGFYLCAWKQSMSGNEQFFGPGTRLTVL.

The rearrangement joins TRBV5-1 to TRBJ2-7, with 8 positions matching TRBD1. V lost 0 bases to trimming and J lost 2 bases; unmatched junction nucleotides: 4. CDR1 and CDR2 (germline): SGHRS, YFSETQ. The CDR3 extends over 15 amino acids. The CDR3 sequence is CASSLVTGGTYEQYF. The CDR3 region has the DNA TGCGCCAGCAGCTTGGTTACAGGGGGGACCTACGAGCAGTACTTC.

The genes are TRBV28 and TRBJ1-2; 7 nucleotides align to TRBD1. The CDR3 covers 14 residues. Germline loops: CDR1 MDHEN, CDR2 SYDVKM. J was trimmed by 6 bases and V by 5 bases; bases with no gene match: 9. CDR3 DNA: TGTGCCAGCAGTACGCCAGGGGGGATTCATGGCTACACCTTC. Its translation is CASSTPGGIHGYTF.

The chain uses TRBV6-5 and TRBJ1-2; weak D call: TRBD1 (5 bases). Germline CDR1 and CDR2: MNHEY and SVGAGI. Trimming stripped 5 bases from V and 5 bases from J, with 18 bases between. This CDR3 comprises 15 residues. This CDR3 is CASSPGDSSGYGYTF. The CDR3 DNA follows: TGTGCCAGCAGTCCCGGGGACTCCTCGGGGTATGGCTACACCTTC.

The rearrangement uses TRBV20-1 and TRBJ1-3; D gene unclear. CDR3 length equals 11 residues. The V and J ends lost 3 bases and 11 bases respectively, with 11 bases between them. Per germline, CDR1 DFQATT and CDR2 SNEGSKA (reference sequence). The CDR3 region has the DNA TGCAGTGCTAGGGGAGACCTCGCCATATATTTT. Translation: CSARGDLAIYF.

The V call is TRBV21-1, the J call TRBJ1-2; no check of the table's D call, TRBD1, against the DNA was made. TRBV21-1 is a pseudogene segment. The CDR3 has 15 amino acids. The DNA of the CDR3 is TGTGCCAGCAGCAACAGGCTACAGTTCTTCTATGGCTACACCTTC. Protein sequence: CASSNRLQFFYGYTF.

The chain couples TRBV28 to TRBJ2-7, with D tentatively TRBD2 (5 bases). There are 14 residues in the CDR3. From germline, CDR1 is MDHEN and CDR2 SYDVKM. The germline V and J ends were trimmed by 6 bases and 4 bases, with 16 bases remaining between them. The CDR3 DNA sequence: TGTGCCAGCAGCCCGGGCGGGCCTCGATACGAGCAGTACTTC. Residues: CASSPGGPRYEQYF.

V is TRBV11-3 and J is TRBJ1-1; D might be TRBD1 (5 bases). CDR1 SGHNT and CDR2 YENEEA come from the germline V gene. The CDR3 sequence is 12 residues long. The V gene lost 1 base and the J gene lost 9 bases, with 9 bases spanning the gap. Written as DNA, the CDR3 is TGTGCCAGCAGCTTAGCCGGACACCAAGCTTTCTTT. Protein: CASSLAGHQAFF. Full variable domain (outside the CDR3, taken from reference TRBV11-3 and TRBJ1-1): EAGVVQSPRYKIIEKKQPVAFWCNPISGHNTLYWYLQNLGQGPELLIRYENEEAVDDSQLPKDRFSAERLKGVDSTLKIQPAELGDSAVYLCASSLAGHQAFFGQGTRLTVV.

The chain couples TRBV7-9 to TRBJ1-2; maybe TRBD1 (5 bases). This CDR3 has 14 residues. Between the trimmed V and J ends, which lost 1 base and 4 bases, there was a span of 10 bases. Germline loops: CDR1 SEHNR, CDR2 FQNEAQ (reference sequence). The CDR3 coding sequence is TGTGCCAGCAGCTTAGATAGGGGCCTCTATGGCTACACCTTC. This gives the protein CASSLDRGLYGYTF.

This chain joins TRBV7-9 and TRBJ1-6; D might be TRBD1 (6 bases). Trimming stripped 1 base from V and 9 bases from J, with 7 bases between. The CDR3 covers 13 residues. CDR1 SEHNR and CDR2 FQNEAQ come from the germline V gene (reference sequence). CDR3 in amino acids: CASSLGGGSPLHF. For the CDR3, the DNA is TGTGCCAGCAGCTTAGGAGGGGGTTCACCCCTCCACTTT.

V gene TRBV5-1 combines with J gene TRBJ2-5; D gene unclear. V lost 0 bases, J lost 5 bases, and 14 bases lay in between. The CDR3 runs 15 residues. Per the germline V gene, CDR1 is SGHRS and CDR2 is YFSETQ. The CDR3 region has the DNA TGCGCCAGCAGCTTGGCCGGTAGCATGGTGGAGACCCAGTACTTC. This codes for CASSLAGSMVETQYF.

This clone was detected only a few times. The chain carries TRBV5-1 and TRBJ2-1, with 8 bases aligning to TRBD1. The V segment lost 4 bases and the J segment 4 bases; nucleotides outside the gene matches: 10. CDR3 size: 16 residues. CDR1 and CDR2 from the germline V gene are SGHRS and YFSETQ. The CDR3 sequence: CASSPQGTGGYNEQFF. The CDR3 bases are TGCGCCAGCAGCCCCCAGGGGACAGGAGGATACAATGAGCAGTTCTTC.